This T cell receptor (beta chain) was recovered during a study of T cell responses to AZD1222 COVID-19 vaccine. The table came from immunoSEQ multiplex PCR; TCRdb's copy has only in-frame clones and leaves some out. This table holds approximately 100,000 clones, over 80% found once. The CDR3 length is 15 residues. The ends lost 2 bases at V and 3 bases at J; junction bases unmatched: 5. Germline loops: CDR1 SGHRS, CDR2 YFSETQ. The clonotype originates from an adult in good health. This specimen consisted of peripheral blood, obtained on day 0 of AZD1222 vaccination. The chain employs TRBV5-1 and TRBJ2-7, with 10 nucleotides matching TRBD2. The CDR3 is CASSLVASGGYEQYF. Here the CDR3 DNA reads TGCGCCAGCAGCTTAGTGGCTAGCGGGGGCTACGAGCAGTACTTC.